The 5 T cell receptor beta chains below all came from one sample that was sequenced in a study of cytomegalovirus exposure and HLA in healthy donors. The PCR used 60 Vbeta and 13 Jbeta primers. Data came from immunoSEQ multiplex PCR; TCRdb stores just in-frame clones and leaves some out. This table has 65,000 or so clones, approximately 82% appearing once. Sequenced sample: PBMCs. All receptors come from a girl aged 10-17 years in good health and CMV-seropositive.

The J gene is TRBJ2-2, the V gene TRBV6-5; 9 bases are shared with TRBD1. Losses at the gene ends were 10 bases for V and 0 bases for J; bases not matched to a gene: 3. The CDR3 extends over 14 amino acids. Germline loops: CDR1 MNHEY, CDR2 SVGAGI. The CDR3 DNA reads as TGTGCCATTCGACAGGGGGCGAACACCGGGGAGCTGTTTTTT. Protein sequence: CAIRQGANTGELFF.

The V call is TRBV18, the J call TRBJ2-1; a possible D gene is TRBD2 (5 bases). Per germline, CDR1 KGHSH and CDR2 LQKENI. The CDR3 has 17 residues. Trimming cost V 1 base and J 0 bases, with 13 bases left between them. The CDR3: CASSPRLSSSSYNEQFF. CDR3 DNA sequence: TGTGCCAGCTCACCACGACTAAGCAGCAGCTCCTACAATGAGCAGTTCTTC.

The rearrangement links TRBV4-1 to TRBJ1-2; 7 bases agree with TRBD1. Germline loops: CDR1 MGHRA, CDR2 YSYEKL. The CDR3 consists of 16 residues. The J segment lost 6 bases and the V segment lost 1 base, leaving 11 bases of the junction unmatched. The chain's CDR3 is CASSQVVRGPLDGYTF. The CDR3 DNA reads as TGCGCCAGCAGCCAAGTCGTAAGGGGGCCCCTGGATGGCTACACCTTC.

V is TRBV10-1 and J is TRBJ2-1; D unresolved. The CDR3 is 13 amino acids. The V end lost 8 bases, the J end lost 6 bases, and 14 bases lay between the germline ends. The V gene's germline CDR1 is WNHNN and CDR2 SYGVQD (reference sequence). CDR3 loop: CASSGTTGNEQFF. For the CDR3, the DNA is TGCGCCAGCTCGGGTACAACTGGCAATGAGCAGTTCTTC.

V usage is TRBV7-2 and J usage is TRBJ1-1; D perhaps matches TRBD1 (5 bases). Trimming took off 10 bases at V and 2 bases at J, with 26 bases between the two ends. CDR3 length: 17 amino acids. CDR1 is SGHTA, CDR2 FQGNSA, per germline. The CDR3 nucleotides are TGTGCCACAGCACCTGCCAACTTGGGGGGATCAAACACTGAAGCTTTCTTT. Amino acid sequence: CATAPANLGGSNTEAFF.